This entry describes one T cell receptor beta chain. This sample is drawn from a study of blood T cell repertoires in COVID-19. Turning to the study itself: Researchers got acute and convalescent COVID-19 samples from the United States, Italy and Spain. The analysed material was cDNA or gDNA that came from T cells, B-cell-depleted T cells, or PBMCs.

CDR3 size: 11 residues. V was pared by 3 bases and J by 7 bases, with 10 bases between. Germline CDR1 reads DFQATT; CDR2 reads SNEGSKA (reference sequence). Per the original methods: The authors estimated nucleated cell counts from reference gene primer amplification. Only in-frame clones appear in the TCRdb table, and some are missing; sequencing was by immunoSEQ multiplex PCR. The V and J calls and clone size come from that table; D and trimming were worked out from the DNA. Among under 40,000 clones listed, about nine tenths were seen once. The receptor comes from a man aged 80 or over with active COVID-19. The specimen was peripheral blood. The chain recombines TRBV20-1 with TRBJ2-7, with D possibly being TRBD2 (5 bases). DNA of the CDR3: TGCAGTGCTAGCGGGAACCGAGAGCAGTACTTC. Encoded protein: CSASGNREQYF.